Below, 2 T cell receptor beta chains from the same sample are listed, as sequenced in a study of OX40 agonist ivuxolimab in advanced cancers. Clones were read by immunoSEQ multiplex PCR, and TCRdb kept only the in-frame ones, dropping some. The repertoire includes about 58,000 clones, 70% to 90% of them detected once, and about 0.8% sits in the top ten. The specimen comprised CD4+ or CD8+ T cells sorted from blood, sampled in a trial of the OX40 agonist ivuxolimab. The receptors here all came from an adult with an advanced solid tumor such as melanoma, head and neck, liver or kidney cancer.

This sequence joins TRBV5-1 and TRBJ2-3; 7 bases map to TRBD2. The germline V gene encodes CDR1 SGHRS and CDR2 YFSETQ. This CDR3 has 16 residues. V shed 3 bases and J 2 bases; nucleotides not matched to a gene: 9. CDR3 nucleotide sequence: TGCGCCAGCAGCTCAGGGTCGGGGGGAAACACAGATACGCAGTATTTT. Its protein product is CASSSGSGGNTDTQYF.

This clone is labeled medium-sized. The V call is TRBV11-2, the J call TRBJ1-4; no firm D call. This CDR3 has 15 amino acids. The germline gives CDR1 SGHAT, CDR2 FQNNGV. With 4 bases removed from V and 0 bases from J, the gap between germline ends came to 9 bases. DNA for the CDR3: TGTGCCAGCAGCTCCTTTATCGCAACTAATGAAAAACTGTTTTTT. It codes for CASSSFIATNEKLFF.